This record looks at one T cell receptor beta chain sequence and its context. Authors' analysis steps: Researchers report that nucleated cell counts were estimated from reference gene primer amplification. TCRdb keeps only in-frame clones here, not all; method: immunoSEQ multiplex PCR. D and trimming were read from the DNA, whereas the V and J calls and clone size are those reported in that table. The sample contains 200,000 to 250,000 clones, approximately 85% of which appear only once. This entry comes from a study of blood T cell repertoires in COVID-19. Overall study: Some COVID-19 samples were acute and others convalescent; all came from the United States, Italy and Spain.

Those enrolled, adults aged roughly 18 to 90 years, came from 20 to 25 US areas. Participant reports of clinical history set cohort assignment. Input material: PBMCs or T cells enriched from blood (not recorded which). The sequence was obtained from a woman aged 50 to 60 with acute COVID-19.

The CDR3: CATRRGAYEQYF. The DNA for the CDR3 is TGTGCCACCCGACGGGGGGCGTACGAGCAGTACTTC. V is TRBV27 and J is TRBJ2-7; a possible D gene is TRBD2 (7 bases). CDR3 length: 12 amino acids. Germline V CDR1 and CDR2: MNHEY, SMNVEV (reference sequence). Trimming took 10 bases from V and 4 from J, leaving 14 bases between them.